A selection of T cell receptor beta chains follows, all from one sample in a study of cytomegalovirus exposure and HLA in healthy donors. Sequenced by immunoSEQ multiplex PCR; TCRdb stores in-frame clones only, minus some. Of tens of thousands of clones listed, roughly 75% are singletons. The specimen was PBMCs. The receptors stem from a man aged 35 to 55 in good health and CMV-seronegative. CDR3s include the opening cysteine and the closing phenylalanine or tryptophan. Expanded clones are given a class, and other clones once, few, many or no size at all.

. | TRBV2 | CASSETSGTVDTQYF
. | TRBV14 | CASSQGSGGSTNYGYTF
. | TRBV14 | CASSQVSGVAFF
. | TRBV9 | CASSGGGSPRNEQFF
. | TRBV5-4 | CASSLGASQGYNEQFF
. | TRBV27 | CASRWASGRTEVSYEQYF
. | TRBV11-3 | CASSLLGIAAGGEKLFF
. | TRBV4-1 | CASSQRTSGATYEQYF
. | TRBV2 | CASRLDRGNTGELFF
. | TRBV28 | CASLGGISTDTQYF
. | TRBV11-2 | CASRLAGGSYNEQFF
. | TRBV10-1 | CASISRGTGELFF
. | TRBV19 | CATELGGEQFF
. | TRBV7-9 | CASSLSTGYREKLFF
. | TRBV5-4 | CASSLVVAGEQYF
. | TRBV6-6 | CASSFGGTGEKLFF
. | TRBV6-5 | CASRREQIENTEAFF
. | TRBV25-1 | CASSRRGDTDTQYF
. | TRBV6-4 | CASRAGTSTDTQYF
. | TRBV6-5 | CASSTLNQPQHF
once | TRBV23-1 | CASSLATEAFF
. | TRBV6-5 | CASSYSSGGTDTQYF
. | TRBV6-1 | CASSEVAGGTYEQYF
. | TRBV27 | CASSLSRGITEAFF
once | TRBV6-1 | CASSERGLRTAQTQYF
. | TRBV4-1 | CASSQEEGLYYNEQFF
. | TRBV25-1 | CASSTPSGGGAGELFF
once | TRBV7-9 | CASSPPGGTEQFF
. | TRBV6-1 | CASRTGFGEKLFF
few | TRBV5-6 | CASSFGESTDTQYF
. | TRBV10-2 | CASSTGTGYGYTF
. | TRBV28 | CASSRRAAGGYEQYF
once | TRBV5-4 | CASSTRTGALEYTQYF
. | TRBV5-4 | CASAADLPSSYEQYF
few | TRBV6-5 | CASSLQGAAGNTIYF
. | TRBV19 | CASSIPGIGGYTF
. | TRBV28 | CASKSSNSPLHF
. | TRBV28 | CASSLKEGISNQPQHF
. | TRBV30 | CAWSERTDSYSNQPQHF
. | TRBV15 | CATSRDRGQGTGEQYF
. | TRBV19 | CASAQTGWGTEAFF
once | TRBV7-9 | CASSPAGGVSETQYF
. | TRBV5-1 | CASSITANYGYTF
. | TRBV30 | CASSSGLISTDTQYF
. | TRBV23-1 | CASSSTESYEQYF
. | TRBV7-2 | CASSLVGSSNQPQHF
. | TRBV7-3 | CASSPGLAGSAGELFF
once | TRBV28 | CASKIQGPYEQYF
. | TRBV5-4 | CASNDRDRGYNEQFF